At least ten counts were recorded for the clone carrying this T cell receptor (beta chain). The antigen remains unidentified. This specimen belongs to a study of early T cells in non-severe SARS-CoV-2 infection. Study as a whole: Sequencing was performed on bulk RNA from unsorted whole blood, leaving chains unpaired. General study findings and limits: Anti-spike CD8 responses were favored in VDJdb matching, and private and CD4 specificities were missed.

Germline V CDR1 and CDR2: SGHTA, FQGNSA. The CDR3 runs to 16 residues. V dropped 1 base and J dropped 8 bases, with 17 bases sitting between them. Researchers tagged individual cDNA molecules with unique molecular identifiers. In TCRdb, the 5' RACE reads were re-called with MiXCR into one record per CDR3 protein. This sample yields 70,000 to 90,000 distinct CDR3 sequences, of which about 9.4% are seen a single time; around 8% belongs to the top ten. The input for sequencing was whole blood, taken at baseline. This clonotype was obtained from an adult who was a healthcare worker with PCR-confirmed SARS-CoV-2 infection or an uninfected control (not recorded which). The J gene is TRBJ2-2, the V gene TRBV7-2, with a tentative D call TRBD1 (6 bases). CDR3 bases: TGTGCCAGCAGCTTAGGAACAACAGGGTTTGATGGGGAGCTGTTTTTT. Protein product: CASSLGTTGFDGELFF. The entire variable domain, with the rest obtained from reference TRBV7-2 and TRBJ2-2, is as follows: GAGVSQSPSNKVTEKGKDVELRCDPISGHTALYWYRQSLGQGLEFLIYFQGNSAPDKSGLPSDRFSAERTGGSVSTLTIQRTQQEDSAVYLCASSLGTTGFDGELFFGEGSRLTVL.